The text below deals with one TCR beta chain. Antigen unknown. Germline V gene lookup returns CDR1 LNHDA and CDR2 SQIVND (reference sequence). The CDR3 is made up of 16 amino acids. The V end lost 7 bases, the J end lost 8 bases, and 21 bases lay between the germline ends. The sample belongs to a study of cytomegalovirus exposure and HLA in healthy donors. Study findings and constraints: Cytomegalovirus status was reportedly diagnosed by the classifier with high specificity and sensitivity.

The primer mix had 60 Vbeta and 13 Jbeta primers. This table comes from immunoSEQ multiplex PCR, and its TCRdb copy is limited to in-frame clones, with some not included. The sample has about 170,000 clones. The TCR comes from a woman aged 18-29 years in good health and CMV-seropositive. The chain has TRBV19 and TRBJ1-6; possible D gene TRBD1, 6 bases. Sequencing input: PBMCs. The CDR3 protein is CASTHSSEQGYSPLHF. In nucleotides, the CDR3 is TGTGCCAGTACTCATAGCAGTGAACAGGGATATTCACCCCTCCACTTT.